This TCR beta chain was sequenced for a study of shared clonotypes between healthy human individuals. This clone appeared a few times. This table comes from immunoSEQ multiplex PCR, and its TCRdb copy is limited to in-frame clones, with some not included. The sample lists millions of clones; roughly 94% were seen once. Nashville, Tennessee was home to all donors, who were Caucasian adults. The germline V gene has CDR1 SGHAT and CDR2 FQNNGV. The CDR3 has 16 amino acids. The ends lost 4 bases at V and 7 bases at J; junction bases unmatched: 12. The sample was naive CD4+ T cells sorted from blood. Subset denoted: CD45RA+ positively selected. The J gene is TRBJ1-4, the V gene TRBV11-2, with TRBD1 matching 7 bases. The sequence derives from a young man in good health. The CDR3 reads CASSSNTGARIEKLFF. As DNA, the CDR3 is TGTGCCAGCAGCTCAAACACAGGGGCTCGGATTGAAAAACTGTTTTTT.